This T cell receptor (beta chain) was retrieved from a study of blood T cell repertoires in COVID-19. Study information: Sites in the United States, Italy and Spain provided acute and convalescent COVID-19 samples.

Assay used: immunoSEQ multiplex PCR; TCRdb lists only in-frame clones, some missing. The repertoire holds around 350,000 clones, with more than 75% as singletons. The CDR3 consists of 16 residues. The V gene's germline CDR1 is MNHNY and CDR2 SVGAGI (reference sequence). V dropped 6 bases and J dropped 9 bases, with 24 bases sitting between them. The sequencing sample was made of peripheral blood. This TCR derives from a human donor in a cohort sampled during active COVID-19. This rearrangement joins TRBV6-6 to TRBJ2-1; weak D call: TRBD2 (6 bases). The CDR3 region is CASRSGSGVVKGEQFF. DNA for the CDR3: TGTGCCAGCAGGAGCGGGTCCGGGGTAGTAAAAGGTGAGCAGTTCTTC.